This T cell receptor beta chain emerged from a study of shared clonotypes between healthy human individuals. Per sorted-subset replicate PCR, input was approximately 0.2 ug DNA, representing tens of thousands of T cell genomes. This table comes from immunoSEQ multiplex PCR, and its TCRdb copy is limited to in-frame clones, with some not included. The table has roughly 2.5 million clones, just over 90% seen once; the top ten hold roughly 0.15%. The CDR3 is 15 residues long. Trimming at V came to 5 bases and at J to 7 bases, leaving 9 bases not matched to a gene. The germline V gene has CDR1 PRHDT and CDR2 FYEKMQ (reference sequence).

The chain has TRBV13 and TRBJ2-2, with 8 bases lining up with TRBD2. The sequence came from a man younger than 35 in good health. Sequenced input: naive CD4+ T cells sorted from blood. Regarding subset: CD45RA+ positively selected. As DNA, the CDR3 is TGTGCCAGCAGCGAAGATTGGACTAGCAGCGGGGAGCTGTTTTTT. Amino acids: CASSEDWTSSGELFF.